These 7 T cell receptor beta chains were all obtained from the same sample, sequenced in a study of beta chain features in type 1 diabetes. Study results and limitations: Type 1 diabetes patients showed a moderate but significant shortening of TCRB CDR3s in all four CD4+ subsets.

These receptors have no identified antigens. The authors reverse transcribed all of the isolated RNA, so sequencing captured expressed TCRB transcripts. Data came from immunoSEQ multiplex PCR; TCRdb stores just in-frame clones and leaves some out. The sample lists some 360,000 clones, around 9.6% occurring once. Input material: central memory CD4+ T cells from blood. The source is a man aged 30 to 45 with type 1 diabetes.

About this clone itself: Other nucleotide sequences from this sample produce the same CDR3. This sequence joins TRBV7-2 and TRBJ2-7; 12 bases match TRBD1. CDR3 length equals 14 residues. V was pared by 6 bases and J by 4 bases, with 4 bases of the junction left unmatched. The V gene's germline CDR1 is SGHTA and CDR2 FQGNSA. CDR3 residues: CASSLGQGAYEQYF. The DNA for the CDR3 is TGTGCCAGCAGTTTGGGACAGGGGGCATACGAGCAGTACTTC. Using reference TRBV7-2 and TRBJ2-7 for the parts outside the CDR3, the full variable domain is GAGVSQSPSNKVTEKGKDVELRCDPISGHTALYWYRQSLGQGLEFLIYFQGNSAPDKSGLPSDRFSAERTGGSVSTLTIQRTQQEDSAVYLCASSLGQGAYEQYFGPGTRLTVT.

Only a few counts were recorded for this clone. Other DNA sequences of this sample code for an identical CDR3. This sequence joins TRBV28 and TRBJ2-2; D gene ambiguous. The CDR3 length is 12 residues. Trimming removed 2 bases from V and 5 bases from J, with 3 bases in between. The germline V gene has CDR1 MDHEN and CDR2 SYDVKM. CDR3 DNA sequence: TGTGCCAGCAGTTTAAGTACCGGGGAGCTGTTTTTT. This sequence encodes CASSLSTGELFF.

This clone appeared a few times. The chain uses TRBV27 and TRBJ1-5, with a tentative D call TRBD1 (6 bases). V was cut by 5 bases and J by 2 bases, with 16 bases left in between. This CDR3 spans 16 amino acids. Germline CDR1 MNHEY, CDR2 SMNVEV (reference sequence). The CDR3 DNA follows: TGTGCCAGCAGTATTGTCAGGGGCTTGGGCAATCAGCCCCAGCATTTT. Protein: CASSIVRGLGNQPQHF.

This clone came up a few times. The chain joins TRBV7-2 to TRBJ2-1; 9 bases agree with TRBD2. Per germline, CDR1 SGHTA and CDR2 FQGNSA. V lost 3 bases and J lost 9; bases outside the gene matches: 12. The CDR3 totals 16 residues. CDR3 loop: CASSFSPSGIKGEQFF. CDR3 in DNA: TGTGCCAGCAGCTTTTCGCCTAGCGGGATTAAGGGTGAGCAGTTCTTC.

Many counts were recorded for this clone. This rearrangement joins TRBV13 to TRBJ2-7; the match to TRBD2 covers 11 bases. Germline CDR1 and CDR2: PRHDT and FYEKMQ (reference sequence). This CDR3 has 18 amino acids. Unmatched junction bases numbered 7, after V lost 0 bases and J lost 0 bases. CDR3 sequence: CASSLGLAGALSSYEQYF. The CDR3 DNA reads as TGTGCCAGCAGCTTAGGACTAGCGGGAGCGTTGAGCTCCTACGAGCAGTACTTC.

The chain combines TRBV7-8 with TRBJ1-3; 9 bases are a match to TRBD1. The V segment lost 1 base and the J segment 7 bases; nucleotides outside the gene matches: 5. This CDR3 spans 15 amino acids. From germline, CDR1 is SGHVS and CDR2 FQNEAQ. This CDR3 reads CASSLGGQGINTIYF. CDR3 in DNA: TGTGCCAGCAGCTTAGGGGGACAGGGTATCAACACCATATATTTT.

This clone was counted only a few times. J is TRBJ2-1 and V is TRBV25-1; D possibly corresponds to TRBD2 (5 bases). This CDR3 comprises 14 residues. Deletions cut 3 bases from V and 7 bases from J, with 13 bases between. CDR1 is MGHDK and CDR2 is SYGVNS in the germline V gene. The CDR3 is CASSDLGPGNEQFF. The CDR3 region has the DNA TGTGCCAGCAGTGACTTGGGCCCGGGGAATGAGCAGTTCTTC.